This TCR beta chain is from a study of human CD8 memory T cell subsets. J lost 5 bases, V lost 0 bases, and 10 bases had no gene match. This CDR3 has 17 residues. Looked up from germline, CDR1 is SGHTA and CDR2 is FQGTGA. UMI-labeled 5' RACE yielded the TCR beta libraries. Using its own MiXCR run on the 5' RACE reads, TCRdb lists one record per CDR3 protein. The sample records over 7,000 distinct CDR3 sequences, about 3.9% being singletons. From duplicate vials of 150,000 sorted CD8+ T cells per subset, RNA was isolated. Overall study results and limits: Estimates that used Chao1 suggested higher diversity in stem-like memory T cells than in precursor exhausted T cells. Stem-like memory and precursor exhausted T cells, unlike effector memory cells, were similarly highly diverse.

This clonotype counts as large. The antigen is unknown. The specimen was CD8+ T cells from PBMCs. This sequence originates from a human donor in good health. The chain couples TRBV7-3 to TRBJ2-1, with TRBD2 matching over 7 bases. This CDR3 is CASSLTGTTYAHNEQFF. CDR3 sequence (DNA): TGTGCCAGCAGCTTAACCGGGACTACCTATGCCCACAATGAGCAGTTCTTC.